This TCR beta chain was observed in a study of T cells in Graves' hyperthyroidism and ophthalmopathy. There are 17 residues in the CDR3. Germline-derived CDR1 and CDR2 are SEHNR and FQNEAQ (reference sequence). V lost 5 bases, J lost 7 bases, and 17 bases stayed unmatched. Study-wide findings and caveats: Among thyroid clonotypes expanded above 0.001, most also appeared in blood.

Aged 18 to 65, the patients had hyperthyroidism that was newly diagnosed and had lasted under 2 months. Criteria for exclusion of patients were uncontrolled infection, other autoimmune disease, pregnancy or lactation. Using around 10 ml of fresh peripheral blood, PBMCs were prepared. With respect to this clonotype: The antigen is undetermined.

Amplification yielded TCR beta CDR3 regions, with RNA transcripts as the source. TCR CDR3 underwent first-round RT-PCR with the HTBI primer set. A single record per CDR3 protein comes from TCRdb applying MiXCR to the multiplex PCR reads. This table holds hundreds of thousands of distinct CDR3 sequences, over 15% found once. The chain joins TRBV7-9 to TRBJ1-5; TRBD1 matches 7 bases. The TCR originated in a woman aged 45-65 years with Graves' hyperthyroidism that later progressed to Graves' ophthalmopathy. The sequencing sample was made of blood. The CDR3 region is CASSRAGGGGARQPQHF. The CDR3 DNA reads as TGTGCCAGCAGCAGAGCCGGGGGAGGGGGCGCCCGGCAGCCCCAGCATTTT.